These 15 T cell receptor beta chains were sequenced from one sample in a study of STAT5B mutations in CD4+ large granular lymphocyte leukemia. Only in-frame clones appear in the TCRdb table, and some are missing; sequencing was by immunoSEQ multiplex PCR. The sample gives around 30,000 clones, roughly four fifths of which show up once; less than 2.5% is in the top ten. Sample: CD4+ T cells from blood buffy coats. The receptor source for this set is a human donor in good health.

The chain combines TRBV2 with TRBJ1-2; 8 bases match TRBD1. This CDR3 region has 14 residues. The J segment lost 0 bases and the V segment lost 6 bases, leaving 3 bases of the junction unmatched. The germline CDR1 and CDR2 sequences are SNHLY and FYNNEI. DNA for the CDR3: TGTGCCAGCAGGAGGACAGGGACTAACTATGGCTACACCTTC. Protein product: CASRRTGTNYGYTF.

The chain employs TRBV30 and TRBJ1-2, with a tentative D call TRBD1 (6 bases). Trimming removed 5 bases from V and 4 bases from J, with 20 bases in between. This CDR3 is 15 amino acids long. The germline V gene has CDR1 GTSNPN and CDR2 SVGIG (reference sequence). Here the CDR3 reads CAWESQGGGGYGYTF. The CDR3 DNA reads TGTGCCTGGGAAAGCCAGGGAGGAGGGGGCTATGGCTACACCTTC.

The chain has TRBV10-2 and TRBJ1-2, with 9 positions matching TRBD1. J gave up 5 bases and V 7 bases, and 8 bases lay outside the gene matches. Germline CDR1 reads WSHSY; CDR2 reads SAAADI. The CDR3 covers 14 residues. This CDR3 reads CASTGQGRRYGYTF. The DNA of the CDR3 is TGCGCCAGCACCGGACAGGGGCGACGGTATGGCTACACCTTC.

This chain uses TRBV7-2 with TRBJ2-2; 8 bases fit TRBD2. Per germline, CDR1 SGHTA and CDR2 FQGNSA. The J segment lost 3 bases and the V segment lost 3 bases, leaving 3 bases of the junction unmatched. This CDR3 contains 15 residues. For the CDR3, the DNA is TGTGCCAGCAGCTTCGGGAGGGCCGACACCGGGGAGCTGTTTTTT. Amino acids: CASSFGRADTGELFF.

The genes are TRBV5-4 and TRBJ2-3; maybe TRBD2 (5 bases). The germline V gene has CDR1 SGHNT and CDR2 YYREEE (reference sequence). The V end was cut by 0 bases, the J end by 10 bases, with 12 bases between. CDR3 length: 13 residues. The CDR3 region is CASSLGRGDAQYF. The CDR3 coding sequence is TGTGCCAGCAGCTTGGGACGGGGTGACGCGCAGTATTTT.

J is TRBJ2-1 and V is TRBV7-9; TRBD2 matches 15 bases. CDR3 size: 16 residues. Per germline, CDR1 SEHNR and CDR2 FQNEAQ (reference sequence). The trim removed 4 bases at V and 4 bases at J, leaving 2 bases unmatched. As DNA, the CDR3 is TGTGCCAGCAGCTCGGGACTAGCGGGGGGTTACAATGAGCAGTTCTTC. Protein: CASSSGLAGGYNEQFF.

This clone was seen once. The J gene is TRBJ2-1, the V gene TRBV2; 10 bases are a match to TRBD1. Unmatched junction bases numbered 7, after V lost 4 bases and J lost 7 bases. The CDR3 is 15 amino acids. From germline, CDR1 is SNHLY and CDR2 FYNNEI. The CDR3 DNA reads as TGTGCCAGCAGTGGCCGACAGGGGGCTCTAAATGAGCAGTTCTTC. Its protein is CASSGRQGALNEQFF.

The CDR3 DNA reads TGCGCCAGCAGCCCTACAGGGGAGAGGGAAAAACTGTTTTTT. Translated: CASSPTGEREKLFF. The chain couples TRBV10-2 to TRBJ1-4; 7 bases are a match to TRBD1. This CDR3 comprises 14 residues. The ends lost 6 bases at V and 8 bases at J; junction bases unmatched: 9. Per germline, CDR1 WSHSY and CDR2 SAAADI.

The V gene is TRBV6-5, the J gene TRBJ1-2, with unresolved D. The CDR3 has 13 residues. V lost 0 bases, J lost 11 bases, and 13 bases lay in between. Germline V lookup: CDR1 MNHEY, CDR2 SVGAGI. CDR3 DNA: TGTGCCAGCAGTTACTCAACGGGGTGGGAATACACCTTC. This sequence encodes CASSYSTGWEYTF.

The chain is built from TRBV7-9 and TRBJ1-4, with D unresolved. Trimming took off 5 bases at V and 2 bases at J, with 15 bases between the two ends. In germline, CDR1 is SEHNR, CDR2 FQNEAQ (reference sequence). The CDR3 is 16 residues long. The chain's CDR3 is CASSPARGRTNEKLFF. DNA for the CDR3: TGTGCCAGCAGCCCAGCCCGGGGTCGCACTAATGAAAAACTGTTTTTT.

V usage is TRBV10-3 and J usage is TRBJ1-5; D perhaps matches TRBD1 (5 bases). This CDR3 is 17 amino acids long. Germline V gives CDR1 ENHRY, CDR2 SYGVKD. V dropped 2 bases and J dropped 12 bases, with 26 bases sitting between them. The CDR3 nucleotides read TGTGCCATCAGTGAGACCCAGACGCGGCTGGGGCAGGCGGTCCAGCATTTT. Its translation is CAISETQTRLGQAVQHF.

The chain links TRBV30 to TRBJ1-1; D uncertain. V was trimmed by 2 bases and J by 1 base, leaving 8 bases between them. This CDR3 has 13 amino acids. Germline CDR1 is GTSNPN and CDR2 is SVGIG (reference sequence). The chain's CDR3 is CAWSLTRNTEAFF. The CDR3 DNA is TGTGCCTGGAGTCTGACCAGGAACACTGAAGCTTTCTTT.

The sample holds a few counts of this clone. This chain uses TRBV2 with TRBJ1-5; perhaps TRBD1 as D (5 bases). V lost 5 bases, J lost 1 base, and 6 bases lay in between. The CDR3 has 13 residues. The germline gives CDR1 SNHLY, CDR2 FYNNEI. CDR3 coding DNA: TGTGCCAGCAGTCGACAGAGCAATCAGCCCCAGCATTTT. Translated, it gives CASSRQSNQPQHF.

The rearrangement uses TRBV15 and TRBJ1-1; possibly TRBD1 for D (5 bases). The CDR3 has 17 residues. Deletions cut 1 base from V and 0 bases from J, with 15 bases between. Germline CDR1 reads LNHNV; CDR2 reads YYDKDF (reference sequence). The CDR3 nucleotides are TGTGCCACCAGCAGAGTGGGGCAGGGAACTATGAACACTGAAGCTTTCTTT. This translates into CATSRVGQGTMNTEAFF.

The genes are TRBV30 and TRBJ2-7; D is possibly TRBD2 (7 bases). Germline values: CDR1 GTSNPN, CDR2 SVGIG (reference sequence). Trimming cost V 3 bases and J 4 bases, with 13 bases left between them. This CDR3 has 13 residues. The chain's CDR3 is CAWRGGAGYEQYF. CDR3 coding DNA: TGTGCCTGGAGGGGGGGGGCAGGGTACGAGCAGTACTTC. Based on the CDR3 plus reference TRBV30 and TRBJ2-7, the full variable domain is SQTIHQWPATLVQPVGSPLSLECTVEGTSNPNLYWYRQAAGRGLQLLFYSVGIGQISSEVPQNLSASRPQDRQFILSSKKLLLSDSGFYLCAWRGGAGYEQYFGPGTRLTVT.